Below, 20 T cell receptor beta chains from the same sample are listed, as sequenced in a study of T cell responses to AZD1222 COVID-19 vaccine. TCRdb's table, derived via immunoSEQ multiplex PCR, lists solely in-frame clones and lacks some. The sample includes 90,000 to 140,000 clones, approximately 88% of them seen just once. Sequenced material: peripheral blood, taken on day 0 of AZD1222 vaccination. The receptors derive from an adult in good health.

This clone was seen just once. This specimen includes other DNA sequences encoding the same CDR3. The chain recombines TRBV7-3 with TRBJ2-1; 12 nucleotides align to TRBD2. The V segment lost 4 bases and the J segment 4 bases; nucleotides outside the gene matches: 2. Germline CDR1 is SGHTA and CDR2 is FQGTGA. The CDR3 length is 15 residues. CDR3 sequence (DNA): TGTGCCAGCAGCTCACTAGCGGGGGGTTACAATGAGCAGTTCTTC. As protein: CASSSLAGGYNEQFF.

This sequence joins TRBV23-1 and TRBJ2-7; D may be TRBD1 or TRBD2 (5 bases each). TRBV23-1 falls under the ORF class, with uncertain function. CDR3 length: 14 amino acids. Trimming took off 6 bases at V and 9 bases at J, with 21 bases between the two ends. The CDR3 DNA follows: TGCGCCAGCAGCAAACCGGGACGGATACGAGTGCAGTACTTC. Protein: CASSKPGRIRVQYF.

This clone has more than one count but fewer than ten. The chain recombines TRBV5-5 with TRBJ1-3; D is undetermined. The CDR3 is made up of 14 amino acids. V lost 2 bases and J 3 bases, leaving 9 bases between the germline ends. The germline gives CDR1 SGHKS, CDR2 YYEKEE (reference sequence). CDR3 in DNA: TGTGCCAGCAGCTTCGTCGATCGTGGAAACACCATATATTTT. Encoded protein: CASSFVDRGNTIYF. The whole variable domain, remainder taken from reference TRBV5-5 and TRBJ1-3, is DAGVTQSPTHLIKTRGQQVTLRCSPISGHKSVSWYQQVLGQGPQFIFQYYEKEERGRGNFPDRFSARQFPNYSSELNVNALLLGDSALYLCASSFVDRGNTIYFGEGSWLTVV.

The chain carries TRBV14 and TRBJ2-2; D is unclear. Between the trimmed V and J ends, which lost 9 bases and 3 bases, there was a span of 11 bases. The CDR3 sequence is 13 residues long. From germline, CDR1 is SGHDN and CDR2 FVKESK. Written as DNA, the CDR3 is TGTGCCAGGGTCGGAGTAGACACCGGGGAGCTGTTTTTT. Its protein product is CARVGVDTGELFF.

V gene TRBV2 combines with J gene TRBJ2-5; the D is unclear. CDR1 and CDR2 from the germline V gene are SNHLY and FYNNEI. This CDR3 has 15 amino acids. V was shortened by 2 bases and J by 2 bases, with 12 bases between the two germline ends. The CDR3 DNA is TGTGCCAGCAGTGAACAAAGGTCGGAACAAGAGACCCAGTACTTC. It encodes CASSEQRSEQETQYF.

The chain recombines TRBV6-1 with TRBJ2-1; TRBD1 matches 9 bases. The CDR3 runs to 15 residues. J gave up 6 bases and V 1 base, and 4 bases lay outside the gene matches. Germline CDR1 MNHNS, CDR2 SASEGT. The CDR3 nucleotides read TGTGCCAGCAGTGAAGGGACAGGGGAGGCCAATGAGCAGTTCTTC. Amino acid sequence: CASSEGTGEANEQFF.

This clone came up once. The chain has TRBV19 and TRBJ2-7; D gene unclear. The CDR3 runs to 15 residues. The ends were cut back, 6 bases at V and 0 bases at J, with 15 bases in the middle. Germline V gene data show CDR1 as LNHDA and CDR2 as SQIVND (reference sequence). The CDR3 region has the DNA TGTGCCAGTAGCCCTTATCTCCTTAGCTCCTACGAGCAGTACTTC. It encodes CASSPYLLSSYEQYF. The whole variable domain, filled in from reference TRBV19 and TRBJ2-7, reads DGGITQSPKYLFRKEGQNVTLSCEQNLNHDAMYWYRQDPGQGLRLIYYSQIVNDFQKGDIAEGYSVSREKKESFPLTVTSAQKNPTAFYLCASSPYLLSSYEQYFGPGTRLTVT.

This chain uses TRBV3-1 (or the pseudogene TRBV3-2) with TRBJ1-4; TRBD1 matches 9 bases. CDR3 length: 16 residues. In germline, CDR1 is LGHDT, CDR2 YNNKEL (reference sequence). With 1 base clipped from V and 8 bases from J, the junction kept 8 bases outside the gene matches. CDR3 DNA: TGTGCCAGCAGCCAAGGGGTGGTTGGACAGGGGGAAAAACTGTTTTTT. This translates into CASSQGVVGQGEKLFF.

V gene TRBV3-1 (or the pseudogene TRBV3-2) combines with J gene TRBJ1-5; D is unresolved. Trimming took 2 bases from V and 5 from J, leaving 7 bases between them. The length of the CDR3 is 13 residues. Germline-derived CDR1 and CDR2 are LGHDT and YNNKEL (reference sequence). CDR3 bases: TGTGCCAGCAGCCAATCGGTAGATCAGCCCCAGCATTTT. It is translated as CASSQSVDQPQHF.

Note on this clone: Compared with germline, one end of the junction differs, possibly owing to a read error. The chain employs TRBV7-7 and TRBJ1-5; TRBD1 agrees at 9 bases. CDR1 is SSHAT and CDR2 is FNYEAQ in the germline V gene (reference sequence). The CDR3 covers 17 residues. The CDR3 here is CASSLADHRGLNQPQHF. The CDR3 DNA follows: TGTGCTAGCAGCTTAGCCGATCACAGGGGGCTGAATCAGCCCCAGCATTTT.

This clone was detected only once. The rearrangement uses TRBV19 and TRBJ1-2; no firm D call. Germline assignment: CDR1 LNHDA and CDR2 SQIVND (reference sequence). The CDR3 extends over 13 amino acids. V was trimmed by 7 bases and J by 0 bases, leaving 9 bases between them. The CDR3, as DNA: TGTGCCAGTACCACTACAACTAACTATGGCTACACCTTC. Translated, it gives CASTTTTNYGYTF.

The rearrangement links TRBV29-1 to TRBJ2-5; the D is unclear. Trimming took 5 bases from V and 3 from J, leaving 7 bases between them. This CDR3 is 11 amino acids long. Looked up from germline, CDR1 is SQVTM and CDR2 is ANQGSEA. The chain's CDR3 is CSVKAEETQYF. For the CDR3, the DNA is TGCAGCGTTAAGGCGGAAGAGACCCAGTACTTC.

CDR3 amino acids: CASSYSYSPLHF. CDR3 DNA: TGTGCCAGCAGTTACTCGTATTCACCCCTCCACTTT. The V call is TRBV6-6, the J call TRBJ1-6, with D hard to call. The germline CDR1 and CDR2 sequences are MNHNY and SVGAGI (reference sequence). The V end was cut by 0 bases, the J end by 8 bases, with 2 bases between. The CDR3 length is 12 residues.

The J gene is TRBJ2-1, the V gene TRBV3-1 (or the pseudogene TRBV3-2); D may correspond to TRBD1 or TRBD2 (6 bases each). CDR1 is LGHDT and CDR2 is YNNKEL in the germline V gene (reference sequence). V lost 1 base and J 4 bases, leaving 23 bases between the germline ends. This CDR3 spans 19 amino acids. The CDR3 bases are TGTGCCAGCAGCCAAGTAATTTCTAGCACGAGGAGGGGGTACAATGAGCAGTTCTTC. This translates into CASSQVISSTRRGYNEQFF.

The chain recombines TRBV29-1 with TRBJ1-2; the D is unclear. The CDR3 has 13 amino acids. The V and J ends lost 0 bases and 4 bases respectively, with 9 bases between them. CDR1 is SQVTM, CDR2 ANQGSEA, per germline. The CDR3 is CSVEELFAYGYTF. The CDR3 bases are TGCAGCGTTGAAGAGTTGTTTGCCTATGGCTACACCTTC.

V and J are TRBV7-2 and TRBJ1-4; D may be TRBD1 (6 bases). The CDR3 has 16 amino acids. V was pared by 2 bases and J by 8 bases, with 18 bases between. Germline CDR1 and CDR2: SGHTA and FQGNSA. The CDR3 loop reads CASSLPKGQIEEKLFF. The CDR3 DNA follows: TGTGCCAGCAGCTTACCGAAAGGACAGATAGAGGAAAAACTGTTTTTT.

This chain connects TRBV10-3 to TRBJ1-1, with 9 bases aligning to TRBD1. There are 17 residues in the CDR3. Germline V lookup: CDR1 ENHRY, CDR2 SYGVKD. V was pared by 4 bases and J by 1 base, with 10 bases of the junction left unmatched. The CDR3 DNA sequence: TGTGCCATCAGTGTATCCGGGACAGGGTTGGAGAACACTGAAGCTTTCTTT. Protein product: CAISVSGTGLENTEAFF.

The V gene is TRBV5-1, the J gene TRBJ2-7; 9 bases align to TRBD2. This CDR3 has 14 amino acids. The V segment lost 7 bases and the J segment 2 bases; nucleotides outside the gene matches: 7. Germline CDR1 and CDR2: SGHRS and YFSETQ. CDR3 in amino acids: CASGQASGTYEQYF. The CDR3 region has the DNA TGCGCCAGCGGGCAGGCTAGCGGGACCTACGAGCAGTACTTC.

The rearrangement links TRBV19 to TRBJ1-4; D call uncertain. The CDR3 extends over 13 amino acids. The V gene's germline CDR1 is LNHDA and CDR2 SQIVND (reference sequence). V shed 3 bases and J shed 7 bases, with 9 bases lying between them. The CDR3 here is CASSILGPEKLFF. CDR3 in DNA: TGTGCCAGTAGTATCCTCGGCCCTGAAAAACTGTTTTTT.

The chain is built from TRBV12-3 or TRBV12-4 and TRBJ2-3, with D possibly being TRBD1 or TRBD2 (5 bases each). V lost 6 bases, J lost 1 base, and 8 bases lay in between. The CDR3 sequence is 13 residues long. This chain's CDR3 is CASRWDGTDTQYF. The CDR3 coding sequence is TGTGCCAGCAGATGGGACGGCACAGATACGCAGTATTTT.